The rows below give T cell receptor beta chains drawn from one sample of a study of CD8 T cells in ankylosing spondylitis. One entry per CDR3 protein, called by TCRdb with MiXCR from the 5' RACE reads. The repertoire includes roughly 400,000 distinct CDR3 sequences, around 22% of them detected once, and around 17% sits in the top ten. The sequenced sample consisted of blood, either unsorted or a sorted T cell fraction (not recorded which). All receptors come from a male donor with ankylosing spondylitis. The CDR3 runs from the conserved cysteine through the conserved F or W. Each record gives: clone size, V gene, D gene, CDR3 length, J gene, CDR3 DNA, CDR3 protein. D genes are given only for firm matches. Only some rows state a clone size, as once, few, many or a class for expanded clones.

NA	TRBV4-1	TRBD1	15	TRBJ1-1	TGCGCCAGCAGCCAAGAAAGGGGGCGCGACACTGAAGCTTTCTTT	CASSQERGRDTEAFF
NA	TRBV20-1	TRBD1	13	TRBJ2-7	TGCAGTGCTAGTCAGGGGGCCTCCTACGAGCAGTATTTC	CSASQGASYEQYF
NA	TRBV27	TRBD1	16	TRBJ2-7	TGTGCCAGCAGTTTCCCGGGACAGGGACTCTCCTACGAGCAGTACTTC	CASSFPGQGLSYEQYF
few	TRBV29-1	TRBD2	19	TRBJ2-1	TGCAGCGTTGGGAGGACTAGCGGGAGTTTTCGGTATGGTCGTGATGAGCAGTTCTTC	CSVGRTSGSFRYGRDEQFF
few	TRBV20-1	NA	13	TRBJ2-1	TGCAGTGCTAGAAAAGGGACAAACAATGAGCAGTTCTTC	CSARKGTNNEQFF
NA	TRBV3-1	NA	14	TRBJ1-1	TGTGCCAGCAGCCAGAAGACACTGAACACTGAAGCTTTCTTT	CASSQKTLNTEAFF
NA	TRBV19	NA	15	TRBJ2-1	TGTGCCAGTACGGAGGGGACAAGGTCCTACAATGAGCAGTTCTTC	CASTEGTRSYNEQFF
NA	TRBV10-3	TRBD2	15	TRBJ2-7	TGTGCCATCAGTGAGACGGCTAGCGGGAGTTACGAGCAGTACTTC	CAISETASGSYEQYF
NA	TRBV11-2	TRBD2	19	TRBJ2-2	TGTGCCAGCAGCTACAGGCGGGGTAGCGGGGATTCGAACACCGGGGAGCTGTTTTTT	CASSYRRGSGDSNTGELFF
NA	TRBV5-1	TRBD1	15	TRBJ2-2	TGCGCCAGCAGCATGACAGGGCTGAACACCGGGGAGCTGTTTTTT	CASSMTGLNTGELFF
many	TRBV11-2	NA	15	TRBJ1-6	TGTGCCAGCAGCTTAGTGGGCAGCCGTAATTCACCCCTCCACTTT	CASSLVGSRNSPLHF
NA	TRBV7-6	NA	13	TRBJ1-5	TGTGCCAGCAGCTTAGCACAGAGCCAGCCCCAGCATTTT	CASSLAQSQPQHF
NA	TRBV10-3	TRBD1	15	TRBJ2-2	TGTGCCATCAGGATCCGGGACAGGAACACCGGGGAGCTGTTTTTT	CAIRIRDRNTGELFF
NA	TRBV7-2	NA	14	TRBJ1-1	TGTGCCAGCAGCTTCGGACACTCGAACACTGAAGCTTTCTTT	CASSFGHSNTEAFF
NA	TRBV29-1	NA	13	TRBJ2-1	TGCAGCGTTCGAAGGGAGGAAGTCAATGAGCAGTTCTTC	CSVRREEVNEQFF
NA	TRBV6-2/TRBV6-3	NA	14	TRBJ1-1	TGTGCCAGCAGTTACTCGGGAGAGAACACTGAAGCTTTCTTT	CASSYSGENTEAFF
few	TRBV6-1	NA	13	TRBJ2-5	TGTGCCAGCAGAGGGACTTCTCAAGAGACCCAGTACTTC	CASRGTSQETQYF
few	TRBV28	NA	15	TRBJ1-2	TGTGCCAGCAGCCACCCTTACCATACTAACTATGGCTACACCTTC	CASSHPYHTNYGYTF
few	TRBV9	NA	15	TRBJ2-5	TGTGCCAGCAGCGTTGGAGTAGCAGGACAAGAGACCCAGTACTTC	CASSVGVAGQETQYF
NA	TRBV29-1	TRBD2	14	TRBJ2-5	TGCAGTACCTTCGGGACTATGGCTGGAGAGACCCAGTACTTC	CSTFGTMAGETQYF
few	TRBV7-3	TRBD1	16	TRBJ2-3	TGTGCCAGCAGCCTTACCCCGGGACAGGGTCCCGATACGCAGTATTTT	CASSLTPGQGPDTQYF